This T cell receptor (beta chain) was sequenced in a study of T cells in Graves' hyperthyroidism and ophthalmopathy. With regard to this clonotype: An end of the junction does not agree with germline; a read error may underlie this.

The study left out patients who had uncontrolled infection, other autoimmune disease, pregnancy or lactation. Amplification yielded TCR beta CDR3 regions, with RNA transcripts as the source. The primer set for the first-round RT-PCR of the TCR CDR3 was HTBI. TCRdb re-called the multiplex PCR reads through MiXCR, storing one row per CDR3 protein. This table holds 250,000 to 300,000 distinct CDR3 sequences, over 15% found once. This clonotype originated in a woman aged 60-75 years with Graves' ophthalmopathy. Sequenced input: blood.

CDR3 protein: CASSQTLLRNTADTQYF. In nucleotides, the CDR3 is TGCGCCAGCAGCCAAACCTTACTCAGGAACACTGCGGATACGCAGTATTTT. The chain is built from TRBV7-2 and TRBJ2-3; D is unresolved. CDR1 is SGHTA and CDR2 is FQGNSA in the germline V gene. The CDR3 totals 17 residues.